This section outlines one TCR beta chain sequence together with its context. Antigen: not known. V was clipped by 4 bases and J by 4 bases; unmatched bases: 6. The CDR3 is 16 residues long. Germline V lookup: CDR1 SGHRS, CDR2 YFSETQ. The data originate from a study of glioma-infiltrating T cells. At the level of the study: Samples included WHO grade II oligodendrogliomas or astrocytomas and initial-diagnosis grade IV glioblastomas. Dexamethasone exposure before glioma surgery was limited to six or fewer days.

The iRepertoire nested amplicon-rescue multiplex PCR amplified TCR alpha and beta CDR3s from RNA. TCRdb re-analysed the multiplex PCR reads in MiXCR, keeping a single row per CDR3 protein. In the table there are 300,000 to 450,000 distinct CDR3 sequences, roughly two fifths of which are singletons. Findings and limits, study-wide: Non-neoplastic patients had below-expected tissue-blood divergence, while all gliomas exceeded expectation.

This rearrangement joins TRBV5-1 to TRBJ2-5; TRBD2 matches at 14 bases. The TCR comes from a human donor with low-grade glioma or glioblastoma, undergoing nonglioma brain surgery, or in good health (not recorded which). The specimen was glioma tissue, nonneoplastic brain tissue, or PBMCs (not recorded which). CDR3 residues: CASSPGLAGVTETQYF. The CDR3 DNA reads as TGCGCCAGCAGCCCGGGACTAGCGGGAGTAACAGAGACCCAGTACTTC.